One sample yielded the 10 T cell receptor beta chains listed below, sequenced in a study of T cells in pancreatic ductal adenocarcinoma. Selected pancreatic ductal adenocarcinoma patients had undergone surgery without neoadjuvant therapy. Sequenced by immunoSEQ multiplex PCR; TCRdb stores in-frame clones only, minus some. In the table there are over 85,000 clones, around 96% of which are singletons. Specimen: PBMCs. Source of these receptors: a human donor with pancreatic ductal adenocarcinoma.

The gene calls are TRBV28 and TRBJ2-7; 11 bases map to TRBD2. The CDR3 runs to 13 residues. Trimming cost V 3 bases and J 9 bases; bases outside gene matches: 4. CDR1 is MDHEN, CDR2 SYDVKM, per germline. The CDR3: CASSLTSGNVQYF. The CDR3 DNA is TGTGCCAGCAGTTTGACTAGCGGGAACGTGCAGTACTTC.

The CDR3 loop is CAAGRGLPTDTQYF. The CDR3 coding sequence is TGTGCCGCTGGGCGGGGCCTACCCACAGATACGCAGTATTTT. The chain recombines TRBV7-9 with TRBJ2-3; possibly TRBD2 for D (6 bases). The CDR3 is 14 residues long. Germline loops: CDR1 SEHNR, CDR2 FQNEAQ (reference sequence). Trimming shortened V by 11 bases and J by 2 bases, and 17 bases separated the two germline ends.

The genes are TRBV27 and TRBJ2-7, with 10 nucleotides matching TRBD1. The length of the CDR3 is 16 residues. Unmatched junction bases numbered 5, after V lost 1 base and J lost 2 bases. CDR1 is MNHEY and CDR2 is SMNVEV in the germline V gene (reference sequence). The chain's CDR3 is CASSLFPGQGTYEQYF. Here the CDR3 DNA reads TGTGCCAGCAGTTTATTCCCGGGACAGGGGACCTACGAGCAGTACTTC.

This clone was counted once. The chain is built from TRBV10-3 and TRBJ2-2; D gene uncertain. With 3 bases removed from V and 3 bases from J, the gap between germline ends came to 5 bases. CDR3 length: 13 residues. Germline V gene lookup returns CDR1 ENHRY and CDR2 SYGVKD. The CDR3 region has the DNA TGTGCCATCAGTGATCAGTACACCGGGGAGCTGTTTTTT. Its protein is CAISDQYTGELFF.

The chain couples TRBV5-6 to TRBJ2-7; the D gene is possibly TRBD2 (5 bases). The CDR3 consists of 14 residues. Between the trimmed V and J ends, which lost 5 bases and 0 bases, there was a span of 12 bases. Germline-derived CDR1 and CDR2 are SGHDT and YYEEEE. The CDR3 here is CASSTGLSSYEQYF. CDR3 coding DNA: TGTGCCAGCAGTACGGGGTTAAGCTCCTACGAGCAGTACTTC.

V and J are TRBV4-3 and TRBJ2-1; possible D gene TRBD2, 6 bases. In germline, CDR1 is LGHNA, CDR2 YSLEER. Between the trimmed V and J ends, which lost 4 bases and 0 bases, there was a span of 10 bases. The CDR3 is 15 amino acids. Written as DNA, the CDR3 is TGCGCCAGCAGCCTCGGGAGTAGCTCCTACAATGAGCAGTTCTTC. Translated, it gives CASSLGSSSYNEQFF.

The chain recombines TRBV18 with TRBJ2-7, with D maybe TRBD2 (7 bases). Per germline, CDR1 KGHSH and CDR2 LQKENI. The CDR3 runs 14 residues. V lost 3 bases and J lost 7, with 16 bases in between. The CDR3 here is CASSPGGGTREQYF. Written as DNA, the CDR3 is TGTGCCAGCTCACCGGGAGGGGGGACGCGGGAGCAGTACTTC. The full variable domain, with the rest looked up from reference TRBV18 and TRBJ2-7, is NAGVMQNPRHLVRRRGQEARLRCSPMKGHSHVYWYRQLPEEGLKFMVYLQKENIIDESGMPKERFSAEFPKEGPSILRIQQVVRGDSAAYFCASSPGGGTREQYFGPGTRLTVT.

The V and J genes are TRBV19 and TRBJ2-5; perhaps TRBD2 as D (6 bases). V lost 10 bases and J lost 5, with 14 bases in between. CDR1 is LNHDA and CDR2 is SQIVND in the germline V gene (reference sequence). This CDR3 region has 12 residues. The CDR3 region is CATDGGGETQYF. Written as DNA, the CDR3 is TGTGCCACCGACGGAGGAGGGGAGACCCAGTACTTC. Variable domain in full (rest from reference TRBV19 and TRBJ2-5): DGGITQSPKYLFRKEGQNVTLSCEQNLNHDAMYWYRQDPGQGLRLIYYSQIVNDFQKGDIAEGYSVSREKKESFPLTVTSAQKNPTAFYLCATDGGGETQYFGPGTRLLVL.

The chain has TRBV19 and TRBJ2-1; TRBD2 matches 9 bases. The germline V gene has CDR1 LNHDA and CDR2 SQIVND (reference sequence). CDR3 length: 13 amino acids. The J segment lost 11 bases and the V segment lost 3 bases, leaving 5 bases of the junction unmatched. DNA of the CDR3: TGTGCCAGTAGTATGACTAGCGGAACCCAGCAGTTCTTC. Protein: CASSMTSGTQQFF.

The V gene is TRBV28, the J gene TRBJ2-7, with D possibly TRBD2 on 5 matching bases. The CDR3 runs to 16 residues. Germline values: CDR1 MDHEN, CDR2 SYDVKM. Trimming shortened V by 3 bases and J by 5 bases, and 20 bases separated the two germline ends. The DNA for the CDR3 is TGTGCCAGCAGTTTGCCGACCGGGCCCGGGGTAGACGAGCAGTACTTC. The encoded protein is CASSLPTGPGVDEQYF.